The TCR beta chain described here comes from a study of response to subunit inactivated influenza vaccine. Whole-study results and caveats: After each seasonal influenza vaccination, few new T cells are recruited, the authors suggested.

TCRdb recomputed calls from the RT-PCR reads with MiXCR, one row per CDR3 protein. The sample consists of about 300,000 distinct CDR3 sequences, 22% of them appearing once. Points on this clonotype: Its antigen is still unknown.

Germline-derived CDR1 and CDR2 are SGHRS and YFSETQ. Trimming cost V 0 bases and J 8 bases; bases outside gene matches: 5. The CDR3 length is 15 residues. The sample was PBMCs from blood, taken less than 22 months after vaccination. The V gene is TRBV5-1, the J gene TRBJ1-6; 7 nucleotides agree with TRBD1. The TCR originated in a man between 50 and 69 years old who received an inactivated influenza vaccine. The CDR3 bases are TGCGCCAGCAGCTTGGGGGGACAGCGATATTCACCCCTCCACTTT. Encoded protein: CASSLGGQRYSPLHF. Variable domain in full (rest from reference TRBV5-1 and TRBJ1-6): KAGVTQTPRYLIKTRGQQVTLSCSPISGHRSVSWYQQTPGQGLQFLFEYFSETQRNKGNFPGRFSGRQFSNSRSEMNVSTLELGDSALYLCASSLGGQRYSPLHFGNGTRLTVT.